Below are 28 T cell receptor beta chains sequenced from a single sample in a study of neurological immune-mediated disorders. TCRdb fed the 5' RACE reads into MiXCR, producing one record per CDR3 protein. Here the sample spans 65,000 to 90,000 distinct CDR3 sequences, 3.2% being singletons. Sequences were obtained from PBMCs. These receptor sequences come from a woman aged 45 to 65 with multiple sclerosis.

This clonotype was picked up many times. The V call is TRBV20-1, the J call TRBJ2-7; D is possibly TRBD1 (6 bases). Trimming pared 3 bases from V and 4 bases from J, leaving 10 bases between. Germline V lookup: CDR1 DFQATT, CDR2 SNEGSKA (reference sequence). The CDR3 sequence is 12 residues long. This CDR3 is CSASPGEYEQYV. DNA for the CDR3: TGCAGTGCTAGCCCAGGGGAGTACGAGCAGTACGTC.

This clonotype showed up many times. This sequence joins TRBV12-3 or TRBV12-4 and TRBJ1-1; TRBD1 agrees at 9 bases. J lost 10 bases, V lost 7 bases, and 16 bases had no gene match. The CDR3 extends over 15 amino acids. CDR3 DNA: TGTGCCAGCACCCCCGATGGGGACAGGGCCTCTTCAGCTTTCTTT. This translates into CASTPDGDRASSAFF.

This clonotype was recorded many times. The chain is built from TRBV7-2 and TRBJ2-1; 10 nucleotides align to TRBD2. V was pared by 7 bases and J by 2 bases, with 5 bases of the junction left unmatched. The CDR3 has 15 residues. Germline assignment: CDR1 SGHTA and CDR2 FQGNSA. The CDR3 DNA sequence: TGTGCCAGCATCACCCTAGCGGGAGCCTACAATGAGCAGTTCTTC. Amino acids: CASITLAGAYNEQFF.

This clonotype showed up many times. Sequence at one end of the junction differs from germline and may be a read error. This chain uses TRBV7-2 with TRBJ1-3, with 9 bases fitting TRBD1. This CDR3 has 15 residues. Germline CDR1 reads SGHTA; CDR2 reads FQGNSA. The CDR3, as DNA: TGTGTCAGCAGCCCCGGGACAGGGTATGGAAACACCATATATTTT. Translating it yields CVSSPGTGYGNTIYF.

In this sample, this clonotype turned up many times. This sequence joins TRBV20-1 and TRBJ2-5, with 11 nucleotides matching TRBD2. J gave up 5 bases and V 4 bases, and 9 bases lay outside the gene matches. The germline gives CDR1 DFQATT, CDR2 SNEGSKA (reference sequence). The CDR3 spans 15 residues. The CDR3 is CSAITGTSGWETQYF. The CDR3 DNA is TGCAGTGCTATCACCGGGACTAGCGGCTGGGAGACCCAGTACTTC.

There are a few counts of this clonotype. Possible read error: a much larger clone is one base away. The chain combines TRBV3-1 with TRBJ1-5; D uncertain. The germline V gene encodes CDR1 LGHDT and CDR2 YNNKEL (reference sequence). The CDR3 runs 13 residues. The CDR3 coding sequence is TGTGCCAGCAGCAAAGGGTACAGTCAGCTCCAGCATTTT. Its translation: CASSKGYSQLQHF. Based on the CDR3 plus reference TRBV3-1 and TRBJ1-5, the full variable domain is DTAVSQTPKYLVTQMGNDKSIKCEQNLGHDTMYWYKQDSKKFLKIMFSYNNKELIINETVPNRFSPKSPDKAHLNLHINSLELGDSAVYFCASSKGYSQLQHFGDGTRLSIL.

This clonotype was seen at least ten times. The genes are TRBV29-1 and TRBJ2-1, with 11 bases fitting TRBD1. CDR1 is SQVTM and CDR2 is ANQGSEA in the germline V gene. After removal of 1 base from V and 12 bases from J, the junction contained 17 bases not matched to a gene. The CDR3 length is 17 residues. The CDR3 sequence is CSVEGVRGQGAQIGQFF. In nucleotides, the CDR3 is TGCAGCGTTGAAGGGGTTCGAGGACAGGGGGCGCAGATCGGGCAGTTCTTC.

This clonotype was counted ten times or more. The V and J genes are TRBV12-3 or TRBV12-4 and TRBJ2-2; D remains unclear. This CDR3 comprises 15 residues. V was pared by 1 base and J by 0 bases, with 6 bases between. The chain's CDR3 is CASSLVRPNTGELFF. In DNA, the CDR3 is TGTGCCAGCAGTTTAGTCAGGCCGAACACCGGGGAGCTGTTTTTT.

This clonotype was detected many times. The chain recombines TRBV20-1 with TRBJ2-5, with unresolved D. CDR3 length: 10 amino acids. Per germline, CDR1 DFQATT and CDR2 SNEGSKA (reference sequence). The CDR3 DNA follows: TGCAGCGGAGAGTCAGAGACCCAGTACTTC. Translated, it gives CSGESETQYF.

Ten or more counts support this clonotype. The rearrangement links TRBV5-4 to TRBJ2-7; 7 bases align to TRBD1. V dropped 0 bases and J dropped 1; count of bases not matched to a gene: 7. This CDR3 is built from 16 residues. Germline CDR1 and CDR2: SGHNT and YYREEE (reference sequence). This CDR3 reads CASSLENRGPSYEQYF. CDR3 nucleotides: TGTGCCAGCAGCTTGGAGAACAGGGGCCCTTCCTACGAGCAGTACTTC.

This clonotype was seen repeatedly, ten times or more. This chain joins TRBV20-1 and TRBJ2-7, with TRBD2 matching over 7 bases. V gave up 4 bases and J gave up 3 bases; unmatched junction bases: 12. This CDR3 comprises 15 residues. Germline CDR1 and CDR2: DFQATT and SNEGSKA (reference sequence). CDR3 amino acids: CSATSSGTIHYEQYF. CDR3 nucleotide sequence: TGCAGTGCTACTTCCTCCGGGACTATTCACTACGAGCAGTACTTC.

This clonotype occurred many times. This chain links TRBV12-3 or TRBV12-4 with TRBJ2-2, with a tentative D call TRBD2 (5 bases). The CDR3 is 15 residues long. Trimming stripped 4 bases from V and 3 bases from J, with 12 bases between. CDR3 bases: TGTGCCAGCAGTTCCCGACTATACCACACCGGGGAGCTGTTTTTT. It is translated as CASSSRLYHTGELFF.

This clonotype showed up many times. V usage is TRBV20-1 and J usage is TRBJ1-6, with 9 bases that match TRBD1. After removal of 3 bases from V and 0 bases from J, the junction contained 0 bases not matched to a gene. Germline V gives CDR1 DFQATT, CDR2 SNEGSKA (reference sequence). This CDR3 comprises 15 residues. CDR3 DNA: TGCAGTGCTAGGACAGGGGGCTCCTATAATTCACCCCTCCACTTT. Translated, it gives CSARTGGSYNSPLHF.

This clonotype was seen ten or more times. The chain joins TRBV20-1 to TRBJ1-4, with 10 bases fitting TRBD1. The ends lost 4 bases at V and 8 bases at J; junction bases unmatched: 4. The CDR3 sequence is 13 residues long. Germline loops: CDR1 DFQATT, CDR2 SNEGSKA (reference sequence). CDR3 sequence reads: CSATGQGREKLFF. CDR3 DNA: TGCAGTGCTACGGGACAGGGGCGCGAAAAACTGTTTTTT.

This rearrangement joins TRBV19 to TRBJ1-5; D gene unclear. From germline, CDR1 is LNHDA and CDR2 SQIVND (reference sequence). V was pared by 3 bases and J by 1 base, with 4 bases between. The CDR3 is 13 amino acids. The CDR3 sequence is CASSIWSNQPQHF. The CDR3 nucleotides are TGTGCCAGTAGTATTTGGAGCAATCAGCCCCAGCATTTT.

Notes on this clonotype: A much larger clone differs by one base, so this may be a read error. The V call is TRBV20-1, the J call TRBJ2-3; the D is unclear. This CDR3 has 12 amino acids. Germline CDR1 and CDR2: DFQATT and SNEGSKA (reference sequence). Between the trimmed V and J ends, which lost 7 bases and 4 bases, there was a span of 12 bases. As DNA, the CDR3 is TGCAGTGATGAGTCTAGGGCAGATACGCAGTATTTT. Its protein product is CSDESRADTQYF.

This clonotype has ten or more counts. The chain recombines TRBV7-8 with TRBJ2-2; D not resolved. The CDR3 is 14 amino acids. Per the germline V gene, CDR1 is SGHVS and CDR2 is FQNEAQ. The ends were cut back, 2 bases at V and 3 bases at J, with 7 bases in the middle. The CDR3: CASSLTAYTGELFF. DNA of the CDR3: TGTGCCAGCAGCTTAACCGCTTACACCGGGGAGCTGTTTTTT.

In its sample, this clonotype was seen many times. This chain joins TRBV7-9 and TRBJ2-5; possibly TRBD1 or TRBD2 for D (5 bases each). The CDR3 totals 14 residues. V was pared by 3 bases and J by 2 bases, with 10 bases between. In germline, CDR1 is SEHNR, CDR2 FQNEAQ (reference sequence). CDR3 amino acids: CASSFPGRQETQYF. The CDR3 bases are TGTGCCAGCAGCTTCCCGGGACGGCAAGAGACCCAGTACTTC.

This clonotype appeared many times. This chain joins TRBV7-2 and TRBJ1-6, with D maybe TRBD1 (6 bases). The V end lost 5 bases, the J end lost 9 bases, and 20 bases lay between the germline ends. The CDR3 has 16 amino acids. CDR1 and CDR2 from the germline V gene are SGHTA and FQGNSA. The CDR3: CASSTPGHRLGSPLHF. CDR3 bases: TGTGCCAGCAGCACACCGGGACATCGGCTGGGTTCACCCCTCCACTTT.

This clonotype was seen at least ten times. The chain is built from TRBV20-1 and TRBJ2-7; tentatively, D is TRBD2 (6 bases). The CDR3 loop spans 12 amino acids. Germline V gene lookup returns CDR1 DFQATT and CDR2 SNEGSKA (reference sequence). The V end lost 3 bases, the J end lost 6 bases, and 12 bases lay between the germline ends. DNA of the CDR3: TGCAGTGCTAGCGGGGGTCGTACCGAGCAGTACGTC. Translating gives CSASGGRTEQYV.

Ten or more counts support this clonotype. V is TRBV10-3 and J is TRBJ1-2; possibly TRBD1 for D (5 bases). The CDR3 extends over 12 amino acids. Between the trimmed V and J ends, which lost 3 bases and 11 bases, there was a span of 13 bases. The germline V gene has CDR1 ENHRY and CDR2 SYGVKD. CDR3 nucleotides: TGTGCCATCAGTGATACTGAGAAGGGGTACACCTTC. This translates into CAISDTEKGYTF.

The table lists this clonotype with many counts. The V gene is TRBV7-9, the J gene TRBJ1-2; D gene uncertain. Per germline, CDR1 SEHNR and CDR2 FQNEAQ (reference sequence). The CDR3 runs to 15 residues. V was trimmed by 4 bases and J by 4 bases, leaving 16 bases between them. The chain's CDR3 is CASSSTASRAYGYTF. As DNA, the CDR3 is TGTGCCAGCAGCTCCACCGCATCGAGGGCCTATGGCTACACCTTC.

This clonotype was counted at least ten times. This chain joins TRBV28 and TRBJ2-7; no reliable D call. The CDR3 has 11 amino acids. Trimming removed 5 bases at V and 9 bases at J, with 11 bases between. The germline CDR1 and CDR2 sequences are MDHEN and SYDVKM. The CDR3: CASSPSVGQYF. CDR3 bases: TGTGCCAGCAGTCCCAGCGTTGGGCAGTACTTC.

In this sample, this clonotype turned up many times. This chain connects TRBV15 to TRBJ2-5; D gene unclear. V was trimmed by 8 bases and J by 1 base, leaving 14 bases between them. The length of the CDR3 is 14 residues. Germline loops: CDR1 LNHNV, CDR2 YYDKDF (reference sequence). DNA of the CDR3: TGTGCCACCGGTGCTTGGCTGCCCCAAGAGACCCAGTACTTC. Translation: CATGAWLPQETQYF.

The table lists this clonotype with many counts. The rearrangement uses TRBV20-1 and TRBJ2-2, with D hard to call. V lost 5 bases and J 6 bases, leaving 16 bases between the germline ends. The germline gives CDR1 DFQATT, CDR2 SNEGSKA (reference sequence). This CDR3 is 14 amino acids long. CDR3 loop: CSARLSLGAGELFF. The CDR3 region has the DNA TGCAGTGCTCGGTTGTCGCTAGGAGCCGGGGAGCTGTTTTTT.

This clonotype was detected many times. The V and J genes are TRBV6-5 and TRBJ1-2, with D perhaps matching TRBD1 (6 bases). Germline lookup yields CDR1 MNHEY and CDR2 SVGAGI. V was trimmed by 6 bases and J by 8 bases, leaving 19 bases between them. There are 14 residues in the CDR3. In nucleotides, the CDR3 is TGTGCCAGCAGCTCACGGGACACCAGGCGGGGCTACACCTTC. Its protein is CASSSRDTRRGYTF.

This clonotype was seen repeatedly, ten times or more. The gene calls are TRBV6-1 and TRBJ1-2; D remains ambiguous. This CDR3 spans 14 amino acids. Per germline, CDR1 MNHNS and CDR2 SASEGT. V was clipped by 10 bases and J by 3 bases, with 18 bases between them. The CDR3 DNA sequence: TGTGCCACGGTTATACACCCGGAGGACTATGGCTACACCTTC. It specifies CATVIHPEDYGYTF.

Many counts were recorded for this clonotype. The CDR3 sequence is CASSLEADSYGYTF. CDR3 nucleotides: TGTGCCAGCAGCTTAGAGGCTGATTCCTATGGCTACACCTTC. The chain has TRBV7-9 and TRBJ1-2; D gene unclear. The V gene's germline CDR1 is SEHNR and CDR2 FQNEAQ (reference sequence). V lost 1 base, J lost 4 bases, and 10 bases lay in between. The CDR3 spans 14 residues.